The source of this TCR beta chain is a study of cytomegalovirus exposure and HLA in healthy donors. Overall study findings and caveats: It was confirmed in vitro that a few of the CMV-associated chains were specific for CMV antigens. Rare TCR sequences dominated, though some public TCRs recurred in many donors. The study designated roughly 150 TCR beta chains cytomegalovirus-associated. Subsequent analysis found a tendency for first-cohort TCR clusters to co-occur within the 95 to 150 validation repertoires.

V lost 5 bases to trimming and J lost 7 bases; unmatched junction nucleotides: 8. Germline V gene data show CDR1 as GTSNPN and CDR2 as SVGIG (reference sequence). The CDR3 length is 12 residues. Comments on this clone: Its specificity is not known.

The protocol was immunoSEQ multiplex PCR, while the TCRdb copy is restricted to in-frame clones and leaves out a portion. The sample has 220,000 or so clones, about nine tenths seen once. Material for sequencing was PBMCs. This clonotype originated in a woman aged 18-30 years in good health and CMV-seronegative. The V call is TRBV30, the J call TRBJ2-7; 7 nucleotides match TRBD1. The DNA of the CDR3 is TGTGCCTGGGTAGGGGGCTTAGGAGAGCAGTACTTC. Residues: CAWVGGLGEQYF.